This TCR beta chain was profiled in a study of OX40 agonist ivuxolimab in advanced cancers. TCRdb's table, derived via immunoSEQ multiplex PCR, lists solely in-frame clones and lacks some. The sample lists 57,000 or so clones, approximately 83% occurring once. V was pared by 0 bases and J by 4 bases, with 6 bases between. The CDR3 is 13 residues long. The germline gives CDR1 LGHNT, CDR2 FRNRAP. This clone was picked up a small number of times. This sequence was found in an adult with an advanced solid tumor such as melanoma, head and neck, liver or kidney cancer. Sequences were derived from CD4+ or CD8+ T cells sorted from blood, sampled in a trial of the OX40 agonist ivuxolimab. This chain joins TRBV12-5 and TRBJ1-1; possibly TRBD1 for D (6 bases). CDR3 coding DNA: TGTGCTAGTGGTTTGGTAGGGGGCACTGAAGCTTTCTTT. It codes for CASGLVGGTEAFF.